Presented here are 30 T cell receptor beta chains from one specimen sequenced in a study of blood T cell repertoires in COVID-19. Profiling relied on immunoSEQ multiplex PCR, and the TCRdb table lists in-frame clones only, not all of them. Of about 300,000 clones listed, approximately 84% were seen once; the top ten hold 4% to 5%. Sample: PBMCs or T cells enriched from blood (not recorded which). All receptors come from a man in his thirties or forties who had recovered from COVID-19.

This rearrangement joins TRBV19 to TRBJ2-1; 9 bases map to TRBD1. The V and J ends lost 4 bases and 0 bases, in that order; junction bases with no gene match: 4. This CDR3 spans 16 amino acids. In germline, CDR1 is LNHDA, CDR2 SQIVND (reference sequence). CDR3 coding DNA: TGTGCCAGTAGTAGCGGGACAGGGAGCTCCTACAATGAGCAGTTCTTC. It is translated as CASSSGTGSSYNEQFF.

DNA for the CDR3: TGTGCCAGCTCACCATACGAGGGGGACCCCTCTGGCTACACCTTC. It codes for CASSPYEGDPSGYTF. J is TRBJ1-2 and V is TRBV18; TRBD1 might be the D (6 bases). Trimming took off 2 bases at V and 7 bases at J, with 17 bases between the two ends. This CDR3 has 15 residues. Germline CDR1 reads KGHSH; CDR2 reads LQKENI.

This clone was seen just once. This sequence joins TRBV30 and TRBJ1-5; D call uncertain. The germline V gene has CDR1 GTSNPN and CDR2 SVGIG (reference sequence). CDR3 length equals 14 residues. Deletions cut 7 bases from V and 0 bases from J, with 13 bases between. CDR3 protein: CASSTSVSNQPQHF. The CDR3 region has the DNA TGTGCCTCCTCTACCTCGGTTAGCAATCAGCCCCAGCATTTT.

This clone was seen just once. This chain joins TRBV24-1 and TRBJ1-2, with D perhaps TRBD1 (6 bases). This CDR3 spans 14 amino acids. From germline, CDR1 is KGHDR and CDR2 SFDVKD. V was clipped by 6 bases and J by 4 bases, with 14 bases between them. CDR3 DNA sequence: TGTGCCACCAGTCCGGTTGGGGGCCGCTATGGCTACACCTTC. This gives the protein CATSPVGGRYGYTF.

This sequence joins TRBV11-3 and TRBJ2-5; D might be TRBD1 (7 bases). CDR3 length equals 14 residues. V gave up 4 bases and J gave up 5 bases, with 14 bases separating them. The germline gives CDR1 SGHNT, CDR2 YENEEA. CDR3 region: CASSSQGGPETQYF. CDR3 DNA sequence: TGTGCCAGCAGCTCCCAGGGGGGCCCGGAGACCCAGTACTTC.

J is TRBJ2-2 and V is TRBV15; possible D gene TRBD2, 5 bases. Germline V gene sequence: CDR1 LNHNV, CDR2 YYDKDF (reference sequence). Deletions cut 8 bases from V and 4 bases from J, with 17 bases between. This CDR3 spans 15 amino acids. CDR3 bases: TGTGCCACCTACTACGGCGGGCCGTCCACCGGGGAGCTGTTTTTT. Amino acid sequence: CATYYGGPSTGELFF. Drawing the rest from reference TRBV15 and TRBJ2-2, the complete variable domain is DAMVIQNPRYQVTQFGKPVTLSCSQTLNHNVMYWYQQKSSQAPKLLFHYYDKDFNNEADTPDNFQSRRPNTSFCFLDIRSPGLGDTAMYLCATYYGGPSTGELFFGEGSRLTVL.

This clone was found a few times. The chain is built from TRBV24-1 and TRBJ1-1; TRBD1 might be the D (6 bases). The CDR3 has 13 amino acids. Germline loops: CDR1 KGHDR, CDR2 SFDVKD. V was cut by 12 bases and J by 2 bases, with 15 bases left in between. Written as DNA, the CDR3 is TGTGCCGTCCAGGGGCCGTTTAACACTGAAGCTTTCTTT. Its translation is CAVQGPFNTEAFF.

CDR3: CASSRGLDEQFF. CDR3 nucleotides: TGTGCCAGCAGCCGCGGGTTGGATGAGCAGTTCTTC. The gene calls are TRBV14 and TRBJ2-1, with D possibly TRBD2 on 5 matching bases. The germline V gene has CDR1 SGHDN and CDR2 FVKESK. The CDR3 extends over 12 amino acids. Deletions cut 4 bases from V and 8 bases from J, with 9 bases between.

The chain uses TRBV9 and TRBJ1-5; D is uncertain. V lost 0 bases and J 2 bases, leaving 15 bases between the germline ends. This CDR3 region has 17 residues. Per the germline V gene, CDR1 is SGDLS and CDR2 is YYNGEE. CDR3 sequence: CASSVGGGSHRNQPQHF. CDR3 DNA: TGTGCCAGCAGCGTAGGGGGAGGGAGTCACCGCAATCAGCCCCAGCATTTT.

The rearrangement links TRBV13 to TRBJ2-5; D perhaps matches TRBD1 (5 bases). Germline-derived CDR1 and CDR2 are PRHDT and FYEKMQ (reference sequence). V was cut by 1 base and J by 1 base, with 10 bases left in between. This CDR3 has 15 amino acids. The CDR3 reads CASSLEGQSQETQYF. CDR3 bases: TGTGCCAGCAGCTTAGAGGGGCAGTCCCAAGAGACCCAGTACTTC.

The gene calls are TRBV4-2 and TRBJ2-7, with a possible D match to TRBD2 (5 bases). This CDR3 spans 15 amino acids. The germline V gene has CDR1 LGHNA and CDR2 YNFKEQ. V was clipped by 3 bases and J by 0 bases, with 12 bases between them. The CDR3 spells CASSQPEGVSYEQYF. The CDR3 DNA follows: TGTGCCAGCAGCCAGCCTGAGGGCGTCTCCTACGAGCAGTACTTC.

This clone was observed a handful of times. The chain carries TRBV2 and TRBJ1-3; D possibly corresponds to TRBD1 (5 bases). Germline V gives CDR1 SNHLY, CDR2 FYNNEI. The CDR3 loop spans 14 amino acids. Trimming pared 4 bases from V and 5 bases from J, leaving 12 bases between. The CDR3 nucleotides are TGTGCCAGCAGTGTGGGGGGTTTAAGAAACACCATATATTTT. It specifies CASSVGGLRNTIYF.

Many counts were recorded for this clone. The rearrangement joins TRBV6-4 to TRBJ1-5; a possible D gene is TRBD1 (6 bases). V lost 6 bases to trimming and J lost 4 bases, with 16 bases between them. Germline V CDR1 and CDR2: MRHNA, SNTAGT. This CDR3 region has 15 residues. CDR3 in DNA: TGTGCCAGCAGCGAACAGGGTGAGGGGAATCAGCCCCAGCATTTT. It yields the protein CASSEQGEGNQPQHF.

The V and J genes are TRBV7-2 and TRBJ2-7; 8 positions match TRBD2. V trimming: 8 bases; J trimming: 4 bases; junction bases outside the gene matches: 13. Germline assignment: CDR1 SGHTA and CDR2 FQGNSA. The CDR3 length is 15 residues. The CDR3 loop is CASAQPAGDLYEQYF. The CDR3 DNA is TGTGCCAGCGCCCAGCCAGCGGGAGATCTATACGAGCAGTACTTC.

This chain joins TRBV27 and TRBJ2-7; 12 positions match TRBD2. The ends lost 4 bases at V and 4 bases at J; junction bases unmatched: 2. The germline V gene has CDR1 MNHEY and CDR2 SMNVEV (reference sequence). The CDR3 is 14 amino acids. The CDR3 here is CASSSTSGSYEQYF. The CDR3 coding sequence is TGTGCCAGCAGTTCGACTAGCGGGAGTTACGAGCAGTACTTC.

The chain couples TRBV20-1 to TRBJ2-7, with D perhaps matching TRBD2 (6 bases). The V end was cut by 3 bases, the J end by 4 bases, with 13 bases between. CDR3 length equals 13 residues. Germline CDR1 reads DFQATT; CDR2 reads SNEGSKA (reference sequence). In nucleotides, the CDR3 is TGCAGTGCTAGTGGAGGGCCTGAGTACGAGCAGTACTTC. Its translation is CSASGGPEYEQYF.

The rearrangement joins TRBV24-1 to TRBJ1-2; 9 bases line up with TRBD1. The CDR3 loop spans 13 amino acids. Germline loops: CDR1 KGHDR, CDR2 SFDVKD. Losses at the gene ends were 6 bases for V and 4 bases for J; bases not matched to a gene: 2. The CDR3 protein is CATSRTGVYGYTF. The CDR3 bases are TGTGCCACCAGTCGGACAGGGGTCTATGGCTACACCTTC.

As concerns this clone: This CDR3 is also generated by other DNA sequences in the sample. The chain combines TRBV15 with TRBJ1-4; possible D gene TRBD1, 6 bases. CDR3 length equals 15 residues. Trimming pared 7 bases from V and 7 bases from J, leaving 19 bases between. Germline CDR1 and CDR2: LNHNV and YYDKDF (reference sequence). This chain's CDR3 is CATNPETGQGEKLFF. In DNA, the CDR3 is TGTGCCACCAACCCCGAGACAGGTCAAGGTGAAAAACTGTTTTTT.

The chain links TRBV24-1 to TRBJ1-2, with D uncertain. Germline V lookup: CDR1 KGHDR, CDR2 SFDVKD. Trimming pared 0 bases from V and 0 bases from J, leaving 4 bases between. The CDR3 extends over 14 amino acids. For the CDR3, the DNA is TGTGCCACCAGTGATTTGGGCACTAACTATGGCTACACCTTC. Protein sequence: CATSDLGTNYGYTF.

This clone was seen more than once but under ten times. The chain employs TRBV11-2 and TRBJ2-7, with D perhaps matching TRBD1 (5 bases). Germline V lookup: CDR1 SGHAT, CDR2 FQNNGV. Deletions cut 1 base from V and 4 bases from J, with 8 bases between. The CDR3 is 13 residues long. The CDR3 DNA reads as TGTGCCAGCAGCTTAGGCAGACAGTACGAGCAGTACTTC. This encodes CASSLGRQYEQYF.

The chain joins TRBV24-1 to TRBJ1-2; perhaps TRBD1 as D (5 bases). The CDR3 is made up of 14 amino acids. CDR1 and CDR2 from the germline V gene are KGHDR and SFDVKD. V lost 4 bases to trimming and J lost 9 bases, with 17 bases between them. CDR3: CATSERGLLSSYTF. CDR3 nucleotides: TGTGCCACCAGTGAGAGGGGACTGTTATCCAGCTACACCTTC.

This chain uses TRBV5-1 with TRBJ1-3; 10 positions match TRBD1. The CDR3 extends over 15 amino acids. Germline trimming cut 4 bases from V and 4 bases from J; bases unmatched to any gene: 5. The germline V gene encodes CDR1 SGHRS and CDR2 YFSETQ. CDR3 DNA sequence: TGCGCCAGCAGCCGCGGGACAGGGGCGGGAAACACCATATATTTT. Translating it yields CASSRGTGAGNTIYF.

The genes are TRBV5-1 and TRBJ1-5; D is perhaps TRBD1 (5 bases). Germline CDR1 SGHRS, CDR2 YFSETQ. The CDR3 covers 15 residues. V lost 0 bases, J lost 6 bases, and 13 bases lay in between. The CDR3: CASSLGGRVGQPQHF. The CDR3 nucleotides are TGCGCCAGCAGCTTGGGGGGCAGGGTTGGTCAGCCCCAGCATTTT. Filled out from reference TRBV5-1 and TRBJ1-5, the complete variable domain reads KAGVTQTPRYLIKTRGQQVTLSCSPISGHRSVSWYQQTPGQGLQFLFEYFSETQRNKGNFPGRFSGRQFSNSRSEMNVSTLELGDSALYLCASSLGGRVGQPQHFGDGTRLSIL.

The chain joins TRBV5-8 to TRBJ1-2; TRBD1 agrees at 10 bases. Germline V CDR1 and CDR2: SGHTS, YDEGEE. This CDR3 spans 14 amino acids. The V segment lost 3 bases and the J segment 5 bases; nucleotides outside the gene matches: 4. This CDR3 reads CASSSRTGGYGYTF. For the CDR3, the DNA is TGTGCCAGCAGCTCGAGGACAGGGGGGTATGGCTACACCTTC.

This clone has just one count. The chain combines TRBV7-6 with TRBJ1-4; 8 positions match TRBD1. Germline V gene lookup returns CDR1 SGHVS and CDR2 FNYEAQ. The CDR3 has 16 amino acids. The trim removed 5 bases at V and 7 bases at J, leaving 12 bases unmatched. The CDR3 sequence: CASSPQPDRASEKLFF. CDR3 DNA sequence: TGTGCCAGCAGCCCCCAACCGGACAGGGCTAGTGAAAAACTGTTTTTT.

The rearrangement links TRBV4-1 to TRBJ2-7; TRBD2 might be the D (7 bases). V gave up 0 bases and J gave up 4 bases, with 13 bases separating them. Germline CDR1 is MGHRA and CDR2 is YSYEKL. The CDR3 spans 15 residues. Written as DNA, the CDR3 is TGCGCCAGCAGCCAAGATAGGGGGGGCGGGTACGAGCAGTACTTC. It specifies CASSQDRGGGYEQYF.

The V gene is TRBV24-1, the J gene TRBJ1-4; TRBD1 agrees at 9 bases. J gave up 7 bases and V 4 bases, and 6 bases lay outside the gene matches. This CDR3 contains 15 residues. Germline V gene sequence: CDR1 KGHDR, CDR2 SFDVKD. DNA of the CDR3: TGTGCCACCAGTGACTCGACAGGGGGGAGTGAAAAACTGTTTTTT. Protein: CATSDSTGGSEKLFF.

The rearrangement links TRBV3-1 (or the pseudogene TRBV3-2) to TRBJ1-4, with D maybe TRBD1 (6 bases). This CDR3 region has 19 residues. Germline V gene lookup returns CDR1 LGHDT and CDR2 YNNKEL (reference sequence). The V end lost 1 base, the J end lost 8 bases, and 26 bases lay between the germline ends. CDR3 amino acids: CASSQASGPLQGSEEKLFF. CDR3 nucleotide sequence: TGTGCCAGCAGCCAAGCTTCAGGCCCCCTACAGGGATCGGAAGAAAAACTGTTTTTT.

This chain links TRBV11-3 with TRBJ2-7, with 10 bases lining up with TRBD2. Trimming at V came to 1 base and at J to 4 bases, leaving 7 bases not matched to a gene. In germline, CDR1 is SGHNT, CDR2 YENEEA. This CDR3 contains 16 residues. The CDR3 here is CASSLAGLAIPYEQYF. The DNA for the CDR3 is TGTGCCAGCAGCTTAGCGGGACTAGCGATTCCTTACGAGCAGTACTTC.

The chain links TRBV2 to TRBJ2-1; the match to TRBD2 covers 7 bases. V was clipped by 0 bases and J by 7 bases; unmatched bases: 9. Germline CDR1 and CDR2: SNHLY and FYNNEI. CDR3 length equals 16 residues. In DNA form, the CDR3 reads TGTGCCAGCAGTGAAGCCGGGACTACTTTTTCGAATGAGCAGTTCTTC. As protein: CASSEAGTTFSNEQFF.